The source of this T cell receptor beta chain is a study of cytomegalovirus exposure and HLA in healthy donors. In the PCR, 60 Vbeta and 13 Jbeta primers were used. TCRdb's table, derived via immunoSEQ multiplex PCR, lists solely in-frame clones and lacks some. The sample shows 86,000 or so clones, 70% to 80% of them seen only once. CDR1 and CDR2 from the germline V gene are ENHRY and SYGVKD. The V end lost 0 bases, the J end lost 5 bases, and 11 bases lay between the germline ends. The CDR3 has 15 amino acids. This clone is a singleton in its sample. This chain joins TRBV10-3 and TRBJ2-1; D gene ambiguous. Sequencing used PBMCs. The source of this sequence is a middle-aged woman in good health and CMV-seropositive. As DNA, the CDR3 is TGTGCCATCAGTGAGTCGACTCGGAGTAACAATGAGCAGTTCTTC. Translating gives CAISESTRSNNEQFF.